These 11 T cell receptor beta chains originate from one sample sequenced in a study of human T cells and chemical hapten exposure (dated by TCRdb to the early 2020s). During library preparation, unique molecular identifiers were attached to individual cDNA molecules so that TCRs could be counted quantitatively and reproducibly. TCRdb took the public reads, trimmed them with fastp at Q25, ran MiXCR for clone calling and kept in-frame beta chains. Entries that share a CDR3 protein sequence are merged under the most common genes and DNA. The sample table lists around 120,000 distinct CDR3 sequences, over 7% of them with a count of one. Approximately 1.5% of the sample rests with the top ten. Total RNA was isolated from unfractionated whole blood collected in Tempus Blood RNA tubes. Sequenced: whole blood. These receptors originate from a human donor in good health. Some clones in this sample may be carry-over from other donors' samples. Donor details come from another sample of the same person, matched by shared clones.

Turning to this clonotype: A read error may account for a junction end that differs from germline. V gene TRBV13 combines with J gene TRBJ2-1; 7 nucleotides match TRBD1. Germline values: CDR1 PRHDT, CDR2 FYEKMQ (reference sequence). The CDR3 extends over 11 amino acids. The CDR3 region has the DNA TGTGCCAGCAGCTTTTCAGGGGGATCGAGCTTC. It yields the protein CASSFSGGSSF.

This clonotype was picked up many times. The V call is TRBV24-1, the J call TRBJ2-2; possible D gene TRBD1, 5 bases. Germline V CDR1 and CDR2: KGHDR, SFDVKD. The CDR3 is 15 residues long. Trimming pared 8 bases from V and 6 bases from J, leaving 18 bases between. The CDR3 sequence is CATKVCRECPGELFF. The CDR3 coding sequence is TGTGCCACCAAGGTGTGCAGGGAATGTCCCGGGGAGCTGTTTTTT.

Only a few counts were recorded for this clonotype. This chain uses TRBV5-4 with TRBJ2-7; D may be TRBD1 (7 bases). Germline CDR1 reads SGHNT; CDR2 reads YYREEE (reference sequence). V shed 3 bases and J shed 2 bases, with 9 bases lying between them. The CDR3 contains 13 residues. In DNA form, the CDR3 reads TGTGCCAGCAGCTCCAGGGGGGCCTACGAGCAGTACTTC. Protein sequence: CASSSRGAYEQYF.

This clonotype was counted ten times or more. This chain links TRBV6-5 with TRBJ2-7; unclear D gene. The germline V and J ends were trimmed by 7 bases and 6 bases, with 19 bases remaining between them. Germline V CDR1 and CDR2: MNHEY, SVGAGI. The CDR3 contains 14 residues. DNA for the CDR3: TGTGCCAGCACCCCCGGGCCCCGAGGAAGCGAGCAGTACTTC. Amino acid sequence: CASTPGPRGSEQYF.

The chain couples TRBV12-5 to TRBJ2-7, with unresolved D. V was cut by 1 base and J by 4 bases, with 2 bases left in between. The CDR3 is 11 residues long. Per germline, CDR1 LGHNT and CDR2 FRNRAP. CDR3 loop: CASGLGYEQYF. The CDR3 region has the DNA TGTGCTAGTGGTTTGGGGTACGAGCAGTACTTC.

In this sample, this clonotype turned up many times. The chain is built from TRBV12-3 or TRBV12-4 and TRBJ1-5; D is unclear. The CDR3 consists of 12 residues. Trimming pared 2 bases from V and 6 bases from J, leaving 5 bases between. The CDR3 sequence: CASSLSLQPQHF. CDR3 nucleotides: TGTGCCAGCAGTTTAAGTCTTCAGCCCCAGCATTTT.

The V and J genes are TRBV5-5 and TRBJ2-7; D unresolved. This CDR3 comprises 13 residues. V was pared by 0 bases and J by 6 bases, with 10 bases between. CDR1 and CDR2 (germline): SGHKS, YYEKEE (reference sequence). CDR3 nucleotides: TGTGCCAGCAGCTTGGTTCGGGCGGCCGAGCAGTACTTC. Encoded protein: CASSLVRAAEQYF. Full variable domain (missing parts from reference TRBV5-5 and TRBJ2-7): DAGVTQSPTHLIKTRGQQVTLRCSPISGHKSVSWYQQVLGQGPQFIFQYYEKEERGRGNFPDRFSARQFPNYSSELNVNALLLGDSALYLCASSLVRAAEQYFGPGTRLTVT.

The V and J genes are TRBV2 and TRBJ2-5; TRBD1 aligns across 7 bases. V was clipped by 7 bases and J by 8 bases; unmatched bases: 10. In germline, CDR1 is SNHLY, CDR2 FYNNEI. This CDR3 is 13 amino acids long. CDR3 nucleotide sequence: TGTGCCAGCACCCCGGAGAGGGGGCCAACCCAGTACTTC. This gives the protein CASTPERGPTQYF.

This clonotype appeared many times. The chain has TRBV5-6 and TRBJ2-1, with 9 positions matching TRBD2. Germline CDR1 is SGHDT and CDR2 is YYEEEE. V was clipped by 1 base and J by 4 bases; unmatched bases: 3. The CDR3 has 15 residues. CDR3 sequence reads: CASSLLAGVYNEQFF. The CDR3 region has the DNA TGTGCCAGCAGCTTGTTAGCGGGAGTTTACAATGAGCAGTTCTTC.

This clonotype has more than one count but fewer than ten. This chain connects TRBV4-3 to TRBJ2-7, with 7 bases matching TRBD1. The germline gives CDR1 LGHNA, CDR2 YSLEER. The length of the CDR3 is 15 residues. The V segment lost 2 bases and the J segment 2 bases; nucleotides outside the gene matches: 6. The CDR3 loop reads CASSQRQGTTYEQYF. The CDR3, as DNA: TGCGCCAGCAGCCAACGACAGGGTACGACCTACGAGCAGTACTTC.

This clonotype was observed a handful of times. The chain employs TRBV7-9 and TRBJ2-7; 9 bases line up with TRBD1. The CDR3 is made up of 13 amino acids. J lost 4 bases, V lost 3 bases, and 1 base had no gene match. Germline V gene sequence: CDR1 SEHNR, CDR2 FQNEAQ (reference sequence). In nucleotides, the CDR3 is TGTGCCAGCAGCTTTGGACAGGGGTACGAGCAGTACTTC. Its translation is CASSFGQGYEQYF.